This TCR beta chain was identified in a study of shared clonotypes between healthy human individuals. The repertoire was sequenced with immunoSEQ multiplex PCR; TCRdb's copy has only in-frame clones and lacks some. The data hold more than 1,200,000 clones, with around 98.5% observed a single time. This clone was found once. CDR3 length equals 16 residues. CDR1 is MNHNY and CDR2 is SVGAGI in the germline V gene (reference sequence). The ends lost 2 bases at V and 5 bases at J; junction bases unmatched: 8. This rearrangement joins TRBV6-6 to TRBJ2-2; 7 nucleotides line up with TRBD2. This TCR was recovered from a young man in good health. Input material: naive CD4+ T cells sorted from blood. Subset specified: CD45RA+ positively selected. CDR3 DNA: TGTGCCAGCAGTTACGTTGGCGGGAGATTAACCGGGGAGCTGTTTTTT. It translates to CASSYVGGRLTGELFF.